Each of the 20 T cell receptor beta chains below was sequenced from the same sample in a study of cytomegalovirus exposure and HLA in healthy donors. In the PCR, 60 Vbeta and 13 Jbeta primers were used. Produced via immunoSEQ multiplex PCR; TCRdb's table is partial and in-frame only. The table has 110,000 to 150,000 clones, nearly 85% seen once. The sequencing input was PBMCs. These receptor sequences come from a male donor in good health and CMV-seronegative.

This clone was found a few times. The chain combines TRBV2 with TRBJ1-3; no clear D gene. The germline gives CDR1 SNHLY, CDR2 FYNNEI. This CDR3 spans 13 amino acids. With 10 bases removed from V and 0 bases from J, the gap between germline ends came to 10 bases. The CDR3 sequence: CATHEGSGNTIYF. The CDR3 DNA is TGTGCCACCCACGAGGGCTCTGGAAACACCATATATTTT.

The chain uses TRBV2 and TRBJ1-3; 10 bases are a match to TRBD1. The CDR3 extends over 16 amino acids. The V and J ends lost 3 bases and 0 bases, in that order; junction bases with no gene match: 2. CDR1 and CDR2 from the germline V gene are SNHLY and FYNNEI. CDR3 DNA: TGTGCCAGCAGTGAGGGACAGGGGAACTCTGGAAACACCATATATTTT. It translates to CASSEGQGNSGNTIYF.

This chain uses TRBV15 with TRBJ2-7; 7 bases fit TRBD2. The CDR3 extends over 14 amino acids. Germline V CDR1 and CDR2: LNHNV, YYDKDF (reference sequence). The J segment lost 3 bases and the V segment lost 0 bases, leaving 2 bases of the junction unmatched. CDR3 sequence: CATSREGEGYEQYF. In DNA, the CDR3 is TGTGCCACCAGCAGAGAGGGGGAGGGCTACGAGCAGTACTTC. The full variable domain, rest sourced from reference TRBV15 and TRBJ2-7, is DAMVIQNPRYQVTQFGKPVTLSCSQTLNHNVMYWYQQKSSQAPKLLFHYYDKDFNNEADTPDNFQSRRPNTSFCFLDIRSPGLGDTAMYLCATSREGEGYEQYFGPGTRLTVT.

The chain is built from TRBV19 and TRBJ1-2; 8 nucleotides agree with TRBD1. CDR3 length equals 15 residues. J was trimmed by 0 bases and V by 6 bases; bases with no gene match: 6. CDR1 is LNHDA, CDR2 SQIVND, per germline (reference sequence). In nucleotides, the CDR3 is TGTGCCAGTAGCGGACAGGGCCGGGCTAACTATGGCTACACCTTC. This encodes CASSGQGRANYGYTF.

The chain has TRBV27 and TRBJ2-5, with 7 positions matching TRBD2. The end of the DNA is better explained by TRBJ2-7, so the J call may be wrong. This CDR3 is built from 15 residues. Germline V gene sequence: CDR1 MNHEY, CDR2 SMNVEV (reference sequence). The CDR3 region is CASSLFAGVSYEQYF. CDR3 nucleotide sequence: TGTGCCAGCAGTTTATTCGCGGGAGTCTCCTACGAGCAGTACTTC.

This clone was seen more than once but under ten times. The rearrangement joins TRBV19 to TRBJ2-2; 11 positions agree with TRBD1. This CDR3 comprises 13 residues. Germline lookup yields CDR1 LNHDA and CDR2 SQIVND (reference sequence). With 10 bases clipped from V and 6 bases from J, the junction kept 4 bases outside the gene matches. The CDR3 sequence is CATGQGGPGELFF. DNA of the CDR3: TGTGCCACGGGACAGGGGGGTCCCGGGGAGCTGTTTTTT.

The sample holds a few counts of this clone. The genes are TRBV19 and TRBJ2-1; 9 bases are a match to TRBD2. Germline lookup yields CDR1 LNHDA and CDR2 SQIVND (reference sequence). The CDR3 spans 17 residues. Unmatched junction bases numbered 14, after V lost 4 bases and J lost 7 bases. CDR3 nucleotides: TGTGCCAGTAGTAGGGGGGCTAGCGGGACGATGGGGAATGAGCAGTTCTTC. It is translated as CASSRGASGTMGNEQFF.

The J gene is TRBJ1-1, the V gene TRBV4-2; 7 nucleotides match TRBD1. The ends lost 3 bases at V and 4 bases at J; junction bases unmatched: 5. This CDR3 has 14 amino acids. Germline V lookup: CDR1 LGHNA, CDR2 YNFKEQ. CDR3 bases: TGTGCCAGCAGCCAGGTACAGGGGAGCACTGAAGCTTTCTTT. Translating it yields CASSQVQGSTEAFF.

This rearrangement joins TRBV19 to TRBJ1-5; 7 bases are shared with TRBD1. Trimming cost V 3 bases and J 4 bases; bases outside gene matches: 6. Germline V CDR1 and CDR2: LNHDA, SQIVND (reference sequence). This CDR3 contains 15 residues. The CDR3 protein is CASSIWRGQNQPQHF. CDR3 nucleotides: TGTGCCAGTAGTATTTGGAGGGGGCAAAATCAGCCCCAGCATTTT.

V and J are TRBV5-1 and TRBJ2-1; TRBD2 matches 9 bases. This CDR3 spans 16 amino acids. V lost 0 bases, J lost 2 bases, and 3 bases stayed unmatched. The V gene's germline CDR1 is SGHRS and CDR2 YFSETQ. CDR3 loop: CASSLVLAGAYNEQFF. Here the CDR3 DNA reads TGCGCCAGCAGCTTGGTTTTAGCGGGGGCCTACAATGAGCAGTTCTTC.

V and J are TRBV15 and TRBJ2-1, with a possible D match to TRBD2 (6 bases). The germline CDR1 and CDR2 sequences are LNHNV and YYDKDF (reference sequence). This CDR3 contains 17 residues. Trimming pared 3 bases from V and 8 bases from J, leaving 23 bases between. CDR3 loop: CATSRGLGTLYWYEQFF. As DNA, the CDR3 is TGTGCCACCAGCAGGGGACTTGGGACCCTCTATTGGTATGAGCAGTTCTTC. Drawing the rest from reference TRBV15 and TRBJ2-1, the complete variable domain is DAMVIQNPRYQVTQFGKPVTLSCSQTLNHNVMYWYQQKSSQAPKLLFHYYDKDFNNEADTPDNFQSRRPNTSFCFLDIRSPGLGDTAMYLCATSRGLGTLYWYEQFFGPGTRLTVL.

This sequence joins TRBV4-1 and TRBJ2-1; D is possibly TRBD2 (6 bases). There are 15 residues in the CDR3. CDR1 and CDR2 (germline): MGHRA, YSYEKL. Trimming left V 4 bases short and J 7 bases short, with 17 bases between. CDR3 coding DNA: TGCGCCAGCAGCCCGTTAGGTTCGAGCGGGAATGAGCAGTTCTTC. It translates to CASSPLGSSGNEQFF.

This rearrangement joins TRBV27 to TRBJ1-1; possibly TRBD1 for D (6 bases). Per germline, CDR1 MNHEY and CDR2 SMNVEV (reference sequence). The V end was cut by 5 bases, the J end by 0 bases, with 13 bases between. The CDR3 has 15 residues. This chain's CDR3 is CASSAPDRLNTEAFF. CDR3 DNA sequence: TGTGCCAGCAGTGCGCCGGACAGATTGAACACTGAAGCTTTCTTT.

In this sample, this clone turned up a few times. The genes are TRBV18 and TRBJ2-1; TRBD2 agrees at 9 bases. CDR1 and CDR2 (germline): KGHSH, LQKENI. J was trimmed by 7 bases and V by 2 bases; bases with no gene match: 9. CDR3 size: 16 residues. The CDR3 region is CASSPVTRGGQNEQFF. The CDR3 nucleotides are TGTGCCAGCTCACCAGTCACGCGGGGGGGCCAAAATGAGCAGTTCTTC.

This rearrangement joins TRBV5-4 to TRBJ2-7; D possibly corresponds to TRBD1 (7 bases). The CDR3 contains 15 residues. Per the germline V gene, CDR1 is SGHNT and CDR2 is YYREEE (reference sequence). Trimming cost V 2 bases and J 5 bases, with 17 bases left between them. For the CDR3, the DNA is TGTGCCAGCAGCTTCGGCCAGGGGGAGGTTGACGAGCAGTACTTC. Translation: CASSFGQGEVDEQYF. The variable domain in full, completed from reference TRBV5-4 and TRBJ2-7, reads ETGVTQSPTHLIKTRGQQVTLRCSSQSGHNTVSWYQQALGQGPQFIFQYYREEENGRGNFPPRFSGLQFPNYSSELNVNALELDDSALYLCASSFGQGEVDEQYFGPGTRLTVT.

This chain joins TRBV7-9 and TRBJ2-1, with 9 bases fitting TRBD1. Germline CDR1 SEHNR, CDR2 FQNEAQ (reference sequence). With V trimmed by 5 bases and J by 2 bases, 7 bases remained unmatched. The CDR3 is 16 residues long. CDR3 nucleotide sequence: TGTGCCAGCAGCCTGGGGACAGGGAGCCCCTACAATGAGCAGTTCTTC. Translated: CASSLGTGSPYNEQFF.

This clone was observed a single time. The rearrangement joins TRBV13 to TRBJ2-7, with 11 bases fitting TRBD1. The V gene's germline CDR1 is PRHDT and CDR2 FYEKMQ (reference sequence). V was clipped by 5 bases and J by 1 base; unmatched bases: 1. The length of the CDR3 is 14 residues. CDR3 sequence reads: CASSGQGASYEQYF. The CDR3 DNA sequence: TGTGCCAGCAGCGGACAGGGGGCATCCTACGAGCAGTACTTC. The entire variable domain, with the rest obtained from reference TRBV13 and TRBJ2-7, is as follows: AAGVIQSPRHLIKEKRETATLKCYPIPRHDTVYWYQQGPGQDPQFLISFYEKMQSDKGSIPDRFSAQQFSDYHSELNMSSLELGDSALYFCASSGQGASYEQYFGPGTRLTVT.

This clone is a singleton in its sample. The genes are TRBV7-6 and TRBJ1-6, with D maybe TRBD1 (6 bases). Germline lookup yields CDR1 SGHVS and CDR2 FNYEAQ. The CDR3 loop spans 16 amino acids. Trimming removed 5 bases at V and 6 bases at J, with 17 bases between. CDR3 coding DNA: TGTGCCAGCAGCAATAGGCCCAGGGGCTTTAATTCACCCCTCCACTTT. As protein: CASSNRPRGFNSPLHF.

The chain employs TRBV25-1 and TRBJ2-3; 8 nucleotides match TRBD2. V lost 4 bases, J lost 1 base, and 7 bases stayed unmatched. The CDR3 totals 16 residues. Per the germline V gene, CDR1 is MGHDK and CDR2 is SYGVNS. Written as DNA, the CDR3 is TGTGCCAGCAGTGGAAAGCGGGAGAAAGGCACAGATACGCAGTATTTT. Its protein product is CASSGKREKGTDTQYF.

V gene TRBV28 combines with J gene TRBJ2-7; no firm D call. CDR1 and CDR2 (germline): MDHEN, SYDVKM. This CDR3 has 11 residues. The germline V and J ends were trimmed by 2 bases and 5 bases, with 4 bases remaining between them. CDR3 DNA sequence: TGTGCCAGCAGTTTAGTAGACGAGCAGTACTTC. Protein: CASSLVDEQYF.